The source of this TCR beta chain is a study of a mutant IDH1 vaccine in newly diagnosed glioma. Across the whole study: Most had both radiotherapy and temozolomide beforehand; others had only one.

Data came from immunoSEQ multiplex PCR; TCRdb stores just in-frame clones and leaves some out. The profile shows some 40,000 clones, 60% to 85% of them singletons. Described time point: week 47, end of study. Doses consisted of 300 ug of mutant IDH1 20-mer peptide each, paired with topical imiquimod. Across weeks 1, 3, 5, 7, 11, 15, 19 and 23, patients received a vaccination each time, eight in all. Newly diagnosed WHO grade 3 or 4 IDH1-mutant, ATRX-lost astrocytomas were identified in the donors. Regarding the study as a whole: Variations in leading peripheral T cell clonotypes appeared to have no connection with pseudoprogression.

Of note for this clone: Its specificity is unknown.

Material: PBMCs, obtained from a glioma patient whose treatment included an IDH1 peptide vaccine. The TCR originated in a man in his forties or fifties with glioma.

The CDR3 reads CASSARTGQDTGELFF. In nucleotides, the CDR3 is TGTGCCAGTAGTGCCCGGACAGGGCAGGACACCGGGGAGCTGTTTTTT. This chain joins TRBV19 and TRBJ2-2; 8 nucleotides line up with TRBD1. The CDR3 has 16 residues. CDR1 is LNHDA and CDR2 is SQIVND in the germline V gene (reference sequence). V trimming: 5 bases; J trimming: 3 bases; junction bases outside the gene matches: 8.